Listed below are T cell receptor beta chains from one sample, sequenced in a study of T-cell memory formation after mild COVID-19. TCRdb independently ran MiXCR on the 5' RACE reads; one entry per CDR3 protein. The sample has 200,000 to 300,000 distinct CDR3 sequences; over 15% are singletons. Source material: PBMCs or a T cell subset sorted from them (not recorded which). These TCRs come from a man younger than 35 who had mild COVID-19 (a few samples of this study predate the infection). Cell type and time point are not known. The CDR3 runs from the conserved cysteine through the conserved F or W. Fields, in order: J gene, V gene, clone size, D gene, CDR3 DNA, CDR3 protein. D genes are given only for firm matches. Clone size is not always given. Where it is, it says once, few, many or a class for expanded clones.

TRBJ1-1,TRBV12-5,few,NA,TGTGCTAGTGGTTCCCCGGGGGGTGAGGAAGCTTTCTTT,CASGSPGGEEAFF
TRBJ1-2,TRBV20-1,NA,TRBD1,TGCAGTGCTCGAGACAGGGGAAACTATGGCTACACCTTC,CSARDRGNYGYTF
TRBJ2-5,TRBV19,NA,TRBD1,TGTGCCAGTAGTATAGATACGTCCGGGACAGGGCCAGAGACCCAGTACTTC,CASSIDTSGTGPETQYF
TRBJ2-1,TRBV5-1,few,TRBD2,TGCGCCAGCACCCAGACTAGCGGGGGGGCTGGAGAGCAGTTCTTC,CASTQTSGGAGEQFF
TRBJ2-5,TRBV7-2,few,NA,TGTGCCAGCAGCTTAGATTCTAATCCCCTGGAGACCCAGTACTTC,CASSLDSNPLETQYF
TRBJ1-2,TRBV30,NA,NA,TGTGCCTGGAGGGCCGCGTCGGCAGGTTCTAACTATGGCTACACCTTC,CAWRAASAGSNYGYTF
TRBJ2-7,TRBV9,NA,NA,TGTGCCAGCAGCGTAGCAGACAGCTCCTACGAGCAGTACTTC,CASSVADSSYEQYF
TRBJ1-2,TRBV10-3,NA,NA,TGTGCCATCAGTGGAGAGAGGGCCAGTGGCTACACCTTC,CAISGERASGYTF
TRBJ2-5,TRBV2,NA,NA,TGTGCCAGCATGGCAGGGTCCCAAGAGACCCAGTACTTC,CASMAGSQETQYF
TRBJ2-6,TRBV7-3,few,NA,TGTGCCAGCAGCCCCCTAAGGACTGGGGCCAACGTCCTGACTTTC,CASSPLRTGANVLTF
TRBJ2-5,TRBV12-3/TRBV12-4,few,NA,TGTGCCAGCAGTGTCCGGTTGGAAGAGACCCAGTACTTC,CASSVRLEETQYF
TRBJ2-7,TRBV5-1,NA,TRBD1,TGCGCCAGCAGCTTGACGGGGGACAGGGGTAGAGACGAGCAGTACTTC,CASSLTGDRGRDEQYF
TRBJ2-1,TRBV6-6,NA,TRBD2,TGTGCCAGCAGGGACCTAGCGGGGGGGTACAATGAGCAGTTCTTC,CASRDLAGGYNEQFF
TRBJ2-1,TRBV6-6,NA,TRBD1,TGTGCCAGCAGTTACGACGGGACAGGGATTCCGTTCTTC,CASSYDGTGIPFF
TRBJ2-7,TRBV3-1,few,TRBD2,TGTGCCAGCAGCCAAGGGACTAGCGGGGGTTACGAGCAGTACTTC,CASSQGTSGGYEQYF
TRBJ2-7,TRBV6-2/TRBV6-3,NA,NA,TGTGCCAGCAGTTACTGGGACGCAAGGTACGAGCAGTACTTC,CASSYWDARYEQYF
TRBJ2-7,TRBV6-2/TRBV6-3,few,NA,TGTGCCAGCAGTGCACAGGGACCCTACGAGCAGTACTTC,CASSAQGPYEQYF
TRBJ1-3,TRBV25-1,once,NA,TGTGCCAGCAGTGATGCGCGTCGCTCTGGAAACACCATATATTTT,CASSDARRSGNTIYF
TRBJ1-1,TRBV28,NA,NA,TGTGCCAGCAGGTCAACCGGGACTGACTTCACTGAAGCTTTCTTT,CASRSTGTDFTEAFF
TRBJ1-6,TRBV5-5,few,NA,TGTGCCAGCAGCTCGGGAAGAACCCAGAGCTCCTATAATTCACCCCTCCACTTT,CASSSGRTQSSYNSPLHF
TRBJ1-2,TRBV12-3/TRBV12-4,NA,NA,TGTGCCAGCAGTCGGGGAGGGGAGAACTATGGCTACACCTTC,CASSRGGENYGYTF
TRBJ2-1,TRBV7-9,few,NA,TGTGCCAGCAGCTTAGCAGCGCTCCATGAGCAGTTCTTC,CASSLAALHEQFF
TRBJ2-2,TRBV12-3/TRBV12-4,few,NA,TGTGCCAGCGGGTCTCAGGGTACCGGGGAGCTGTTTTTT,CASGSQGTGELFF
TRBJ1-2,TRBV10-3,few,TRBD1,TGTGCCATCAGTGTTAATCAGGACAGGGCTCATTATGGCTACACCTTC,CAISVNQDRAHYGYTF
TRBJ2-2,TRBV4-2,NA,NA,TGTGCCAGCAGCCAAGAATGGACAGCCCGGAGCACCGGGGAGCTGTTTTTT,CASSQEWTARSTGELFF
TRBJ2-6,TRBV5-5,NA,TRBD1,TGTGCCAGCAGCTTGCAGGGGGCGAGCATCAACGTCCTGACTTTC,CASSLQGASINVLTF
TRBJ2-5,TRBV11-2,NA,TRBD2,TGTGCCAGCACCCCCAGCGGGGAAGAGACCCAGTACTTC,CASTPSGEETQYF
TRBJ2-7,TRBV10-3,NA,NA,TGTGCCATCAGTGAGTTCGGTAAACCCTACGAGCAGTACTTC,CAISEFGKPYEQYF
TRBJ2-5,TRBV9,many,NA,TGTGCCAGCAGTACCGGGTCGGGACGGGAGACCCAGTACTTC,CASSTGSGRETQYF
TRBJ1-4,TRBV20-1,many,NA,TGCAGTGCTAGAGATCTCAGGGGCGGAGAAAAACTGTTTTTT,CSARDLRGGEKLFF
TRBJ1-2,TRBV6-6,once,NA,TGTGCCAGCAGTTACCCGTCCGGGACAAGTACAACGGGGGGCTACACCTTC,CASSYPSGTSTTGGYTF
TRBJ2-5,TRBV20-1,NA,NA,TGCAGTGTCCAGGGCGGGAAAGAGACCCAGTACTTC,CSVQGGKETQYF
TRBJ1-2,TRBV20-1,NA,NA,TGCAGTGCTAGAGTGGGGCAAAACGGCTATGGCTACACCTTC,CSARVGQNGYGYTF
TRBJ2-2,TRBV7-9,NA,NA,TGTGCCAGCACCCCCCGGCAGGGGTCTTACACCGGGGAGCTGTTTTTT,CASTPRQGSYTGELFF
TRBJ2-1,TRBV12-3/TRBV12-4,NA,TRBD2,TGTGCCAGCAGTAGTAGCGGGGGGGCCTTAGGCTTC,CASSSSGGALGF
TRBJ2-6,TRBV24-1,few,NA,TGTGCCACCAGTGCCCGGTCTGGGGCCAACGTCCTGACTTTC,CATSARSGANVLTF
TRBJ1-1,TRBV5-1,NA,NA,TGCGCCAGCAGCTTCAGGGCTGGCACTGAAGCTTTCTTT,CASSFRAGTEAFF
TRBJ1-6,TRBV7-9,few,NA,TGTGCCAGCAGCTCCGGGACAACTAATTCACCCCTCCACTTT,CASSSGTTNSPLHF
TRBJ2-7,TRBV12-3/TRBV12-4,NA,NA,TGTGCCAGCAGTTTAAACAGGCCCCACGAGCAGTACTTC,CASSLNRPHEQYF